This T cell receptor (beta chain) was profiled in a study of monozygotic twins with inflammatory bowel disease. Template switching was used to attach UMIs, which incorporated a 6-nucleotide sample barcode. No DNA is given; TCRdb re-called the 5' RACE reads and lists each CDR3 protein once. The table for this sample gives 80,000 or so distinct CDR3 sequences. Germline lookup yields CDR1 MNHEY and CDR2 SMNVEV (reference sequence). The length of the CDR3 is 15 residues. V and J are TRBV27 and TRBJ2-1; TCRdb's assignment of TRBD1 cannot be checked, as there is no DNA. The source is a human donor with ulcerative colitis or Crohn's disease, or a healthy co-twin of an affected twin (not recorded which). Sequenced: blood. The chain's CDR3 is CASRGGDSGYNEQFF.